Shown below are 21 T cell receptor beta chains from a single sample sequenced in a study of cytomegalovirus exposure and HLA in healthy donors. 60 Vbeta and 13 Jbeta primers were used in PCR. The protocol was immunoSEQ multiplex PCR, while the TCRdb copy is restricted to in-frame clones and leaves out a portion. The sample shows about 220,000 clones, approximately 80% of them seen only once. The sequenced sample consisted of PBMCs. The receptors come from a boy aged 2 to 9 in good health and CMV-seronegative.

The chain has TRBV6-1 and TRBJ2-6; D is unresolved. CDR1 is MNHNS, CDR2 SASEGT, per germline. The CDR3 has 14 amino acids. Trimming cost V 4 bases and J 0 bases, with 4 bases left between them. The chain's CDR3 is CASSAISGANVLTF. For the CDR3, the DNA is TGTGCCAGCAGTGCAATCTCTGGGGCCAACGTCCTGACTTTC.

The genes are TRBV29-1 and TRBJ1-2; 8 bases fit TRBD1. Germline trimming cut 6 bases from V and 2 bases from J; bases unmatched to any gene: 8. Germline V gives CDR1 SQVTM, CDR2 ANQGSEA. The CDR3 consists of 14 residues. The CDR3: CSVGDRNNNYGYTF. In nucleotides, the CDR3 is TGCAGCGTGGGGGACAGGAACAACAACTATGGCTACACCTTC.

CDR3 in DNA: TGTGCCAGCAGTGCCGGGTCCTATGGCTACACCTTC. This translates into CASSAGSYGYTF. J is TRBJ1-2 and V is TRBV25-1; D is unresolved. The V gene lost 4 bases and the J gene lost 4 bases, with 7 bases spanning the gap. Germline CDR1 MGHDK, CDR2 SYGVNS. This CDR3 is built from 12 residues.

This clone has a handful of counts. V is TRBV2 and J is TRBJ2-7, with TRBD2 identical over 7 bases. V trimming: 3 bases; J trimming: 1 base; junction bases outside the gene matches: 6. This CDR3 has 15 residues. Germline V gene data show CDR1 as SNHLY and CDR2 as FYNNEI. In DNA form, the CDR3 reads TGTGCCAGCAGTGACGACGGGAGGCCTTCCTACGAGCAGTACTTC. Encoded protein: CASSDDGRPSYEQYF.

The V call is TRBV4-2, the J call TRBJ2-3; 9 positions match TRBD2. CDR1 and CDR2 from the germline V gene are LGHNA and YNFKEQ. V gave up 4 bases and J gave up 4 bases; unmatched junction bases: 12. The CDR3 is made up of 17 amino acids. The DNA for the CDR3 is TGTGCCAGCAGCCGAGCGACAGCGGGGGGTAGGTCAGATACGCAGTATTTT. Translation gives CASSRATAGGRSDTQYF.

This chain joins TRBV19 and TRBJ2-2; perhaps TRBD1 as D (6 bases). The V end was cut by 6 bases, the J end by 2 bases, with 10 bases between. Germline V lookup: CDR1 LNHDA, CDR2 SQIVND (reference sequence). This CDR3 comprises 14 residues. In DNA, the CDR3 is TGTGCCAGTAGACAGGGACCAAACACCGGGGAGCTGTTTTTT. Translating gives CASRQGPNTGELFF.

V usage is TRBV6-1 and J usage is TRBJ2-3; 9 bases match TRBD2. The V gene's germline CDR1 is MNHNS and CDR2 SASEGT. The J segment lost 5 bases and the V segment lost 7 bases, leaving 4 bases of the junction unmatched. The CDR3 spans 13 residues. DNA for the CDR3: TGTGCCAGCAACGGACTAGCGAGAGATACGCAGTATTTT. Translation: CASNGLARDTQYF.

This clone was picked up one time. The chain joins TRBV30 to TRBJ2-5; no clear D. The DNA end lines up better with TRBJ2-7; the J call may be wrong. CDR1 and CDR2 (germline): GTSNPN, SVGIG (reference sequence). The CDR3 loop spans 12 amino acids. DNA of the CDR3: TGTGCCTGGAGTCTTAGAGCCTACGAGCAGTACTTC. It yields the protein CAWSLRAYEQYF.

This chain links TRBV11-3 with TRBJ2-3; TRBD2 aligns across 7 bases. The CDR3 consists of 16 residues. The V gene's germline CDR1 is SGHNT and CDR2 YENEEA. Losses at the gene ends were 5 bases for V and 3 bases for J; bases not matched to a gene: 11. CDR3 in DNA: TGTGCCAGCAGCCCAGGCGTGGGAGGGCCGACAGATACGCAGTATTTT. Translation: CASSPGVGGPTDTQYF.

The chain combines TRBV7-6 with TRBJ2-2, with a tentative D call TRBD1 (5 bases). V was trimmed by 1 base and J by 10 bases, leaving 13 bases between them. The CDR3 spans 14 residues. The germline gives CDR1 SGHVS, CDR2 FNYEAQ. The CDR3 sequence is CASSLGPGSPELFF. The CDR3 DNA sequence: TGTGCCAGCAGCTTAGGACCAGGGTCGCCGGAGCTGTTTTTT.

The genes are TRBV30 and TRBJ2-7; 10 nucleotides match TRBD2. V gave up 2 bases and J gave up 4 bases; unmatched junction bases: 8. The CDR3 runs to 15 residues. Germline lookup yields CDR1 GTSNPN and CDR2 SVGIG (reference sequence). CDR3 residues: CAWSTLGLAEYEQYF. CDR3 coding DNA: TGTGCCTGGAGTACACTCGGACTAGCGGAGTACGAGCAGTACTTC.

The chain combines TRBV7-6 with TRBJ2-1; TRBD1 might be the D (6 bases). From germline, CDR1 is SGHVS and CDR2 FNYEAQ. The CDR3 covers 16 residues. Trimming took 1 base from V and 7 from J, leaving 17 bases between them. CDR3 sequence reads: CASSLGVVRGSNEQFF. The CDR3 DNA reads as TGTGCCAGCAGCTTAGGAGTCGTCAGGGGCTCAAATGAGCAGTTCTTC. Filled out from reference TRBV7-6 and TRBJ2-1, the complete variable domain reads GAGVSQSPRYKVTKRGQDVALRCDPISGHVSLYWYRQALGQGPEFLTYFNYEAQQDKSGLPNDRFSAERPEGSISTLTIQRTEQRDSAMYRCASSLGVVRGSNEQFFGPGTRLTVL.

V usage is TRBV19 and J usage is TRBJ2-5, with 8 bases that match TRBD2. J lost 5 bases, V lost 11 bases, and 13 bases had no gene match. The V gene's germline CDR1 is LNHDA and CDR2 SQIVND (reference sequence). The CDR3 is made up of 14 amino acids. The CDR3 loop is CASKEAGGAETQYF. CDR3 nucleotide sequence: TGTGCCTCCAAGGAGGCGGGAGGAGCGGAGACCCAGTACTTC.

This clone was counted only a few times. The chain employs TRBV6-5 and TRBJ1-1; D might be TRBD1 (6 bases). Trimming took 4 bases from V and 5 from J, leaving 14 bases between them. The CDR3 contains 14 residues. Germline V CDR1 and CDR2: MNHEY, SVGAGI. In nucleotides, the CDR3 is TGTGCCAGCAGTTTGCAGGGGCGTGGTACTGAAGCTTTCTTT. It specifies CASSLQGRGTEAFF.

Only one count was recorded for this clone. The chain uses TRBV5-6 and TRBJ2-7; tentative D call: TRBD1 (6 bases). CDR1 is SGHDT, CDR2 YYEEEE, per germline. V lost 4 bases to trimming and J lost 2 bases, with 10 bases between them. The CDR3 covers 13 residues. The CDR3 DNA reads TGTGCCAGCAGCCCCGGACAGACCTACGAGCAGTACTTC. It codes for CASSPGQTYEQYF.

The rearrangement joins TRBV7-2 to TRBJ2-7; 9 nucleotides line up with TRBD1. The CDR3 covers 15 residues. V gave up 3 bases and J gave up 3 bases; unmatched junction bases: 6. The germline gives CDR1 SGHTA, CDR2 FQGNSA. The CDR3 spells CASSLGRGQGYEQYF. The CDR3 DNA follows: TGTGCCAGCAGCTTGGGGCGGGGACAGGGCTACGAGCAGTACTTC. Full variable domain (outside the CDR3, taken from reference TRBV7-2 and TRBJ2-7): GAGVSQSPSNKVTEKGKDVELRCDPISGHTALYWYRQSLGQGLEFLIYFQGNSAPDKSGLPSDRFSAERTGGSVSTLTIQRTQQEDSAVYLCASSLGRGQGYEQYFGPGTRLTVT.

The chain carries TRBV27 and TRBJ2-1, with 7 bases fitting TRBD2. V lost 6 bases to trimming and J lost 3 bases; unmatched junction nucleotides: 8. The germline CDR1 and CDR2 sequences are MNHEY and SMNVEV (reference sequence). The CDR3 length is 15 residues. The CDR3 loop reads CASSSLRTSYNEQFF. CDR3 in DNA: TGTGCCAGCAGCTCCTTGAGGACTAGCTACAATGAGCAGTTCTTC.

The chain recombines TRBV15 with TRBJ2-1, with 7 bases fitting TRBD1. J gave up 7 bases and V 3 bases, and 12 bases lay outside the gene matches. Germline CDR1 LNHNV, CDR2 YYDKDF (reference sequence). The CDR3 contains 16 residues. The CDR3 protein is CATSRYPGGMENEQFF. CDR3 in DNA: TGTGCCACCAGCAGGTACCCAGGGGGTATGGAGAATGAGCAGTTCTTC.

The gene calls are TRBV5-1 and TRBJ2-3; 12 positions match TRBD1. V shed 7 bases and J 2 bases; nucleotides not matched to a gene: 5. This CDR3 contains 15 residues. Germline V gene sequence: CDR1 SGHRS, CDR2 YFSETQ. The CDR3, as DNA: TGCGCCAGCCGGGACAGGGGGCCCTTCACAGATACGCAGTATTTT. Its protein is CASRDRGPFTDTQYF.

This chain joins TRBV4-1 and TRBJ1-1; 8 bases align to TRBD1. The V and J ends lost 4 bases and 6 bases, in that order; junction bases with no gene match: 10. This CDR3 has 15 residues. CDR1 is MGHRA and CDR2 is YSYEKL in the germline V gene. The CDR3: CASSRDDRGLAEAFF. For the CDR3, the DNA is TGCGCCAGCAGCCGAGATGACAGGGGATTGGCTGAAGCTTTCTTT.

As DNA, the CDR3 is TGTGCCATCAGTGTCTCCCCAGGGGATCCTAGCGGGGAACTCTACGAGCAGTACTTC. This sequence encodes CAISVSPGDPSGELYEQYF. The genes are TRBV10-3 and TRBJ2-7; 9 bases match TRBD2. This CDR3 has 19 residues. The germline gives CDR1 ENHRY, CDR2 SYGVKD. V lost 4 bases to trimming and J lost 3 bases; unmatched junction nucleotides: 19.